A single sample gave rise to the 20 T cell receptor beta chains below, sequenced in a study of T cells in Graves' hyperthyroidism and ophthalmopathy. Researchers amplified the TCR beta CDR3 regions from RNA transcripts. Primed by the HTBI set, a first-round RT-PCR was run on the TCR CDR3. MiXCR, applied by TCRdb to the multiplex PCR reads, yields one record per CDR3 protein. This sample has some 440,000 distinct CDR3 sequences; more than 15% occur once, and the top ten carry 7.5% to 9%. Specimen: blood. The receptors were gathered from a woman younger than 30 with Graves' hyperthyroidism.

There are many counts of this clonotype. The V gene is TRBV15, the J gene TRBJ2-7; perhaps TRBD1 as D (6 bases). The V end was cut by 3 bases, the J end by 5 bases, with 14 bases between. The CDR3 is 14 amino acids. Germline values: CDR1 LNHNV, CDR2 YYDKDF (reference sequence). Here the CDR3 reads CATSSSRGKHEQYF. For the CDR3, the DNA is TGTGCCACCAGCAGTTCCAGGGGCAAACACGAGCAGTACTTC.

This clonotype was observed at least ten times. This chain connects TRBV27 to TRBJ2-1; TRBD1 matches 7 bases. Germline V gene lookup returns CDR1 MNHEY and CDR2 SMNVEV (reference sequence). V was pared by 8 bases and J by 3 bases, with 7 bases of the junction left unmatched. The CDR3 contains 14 residues. In DNA, the CDR3 is TGTGCCAGCCAGAGACAGGGCTACTACAATGAGCAGTTCTTC. It encodes CASQRQGYYNEQFF.

There are many counts of this clonotype. The chain has TRBV14 and TRBJ1-2, with 8 bases lining up with TRBD1. Looked up from germline, CDR1 is SGHDN and CDR2 is FVKESK. This CDR3 has 15 amino acids. Trimming removed 2 bases from V and 1 base from J; junction bases left unmatched: 3. This chain's CDR3 is CASSQFGQGNYGYTF. CDR3 coding DNA: TGTGCCAGCAGCCAATTTGGACAGGGTAACTATGGCTACACCTTC.

There are many counts of this clonotype. This chain connects TRBV6-1 to TRBJ2-7, with TRBD1 matching over 9 bases. The CDR3 length is 17 residues. Unmatched junction bases numbered 17, after V lost 5 bases and J lost 6 bases. CDR1 and CDR2 (germline): MNHNS, SASEGT. CDR3 sequence: CASSLNHLPGQGGEQYF. The CDR3 coding sequence is TGTGCCAGCAGTCTTAACCATCTCCCGGGACAGGGAGGCGAGCAGTACTTC.

Ten or more counts support this clonotype. This chain joins TRBV6-5 and TRBJ2-7; D call uncertain. Germline V gene data show CDR1 as MNHEY and CDR2 as SVGAGI. Trimming took off 0 bases at V and 5 bases at J, with 11 bases between the two ends. CDR3 length equals 14 residues. The CDR3 DNA reads TGTGCCAGCAGTTACTCCATAGCTGGGGACGAGCAGTACTTC. Translated: CASSYSIAGDEQYF.

This clonotype was observed at least ten times. The V gene is TRBV5-1, the J gene TRBJ1-5, with D maybe TRBD1 (6 bases). This CDR3 spans 13 amino acids. The germline gives CDR1 SGHRS, CDR2 YFSETQ. V was cut by 4 bases and J by 6 bases, with 11 bases left in between. The chain's CDR3 is CASSPGAGQPQHF. The CDR3 DNA reads TGCGCCAGCAGCCCAGGGGCCGGTCAGCCCCAGCATTTT.

The V call is TRBV6-2 or TRBV6-3, the J call TRBJ2-1, with TRBD2 as a possible D gene (6 bases). Trimming removed 5 bases from V and 0 bases from J, with 11 bases in between. This CDR3 is built from 15 residues. Germline loops: CDR1 MNHEY, CDR2 SVGEGT. Written as DNA, the CDR3 is TGTGCCAGCAGTGTCATCGGGAGCTCCTACAATGAGCAGTTCTTC. This sequence encodes CASSVIGSSYNEQFF.

This clonotype was counted many times. The V and J genes are TRBV4-1 and TRBJ1-2, with unresolved D. The CDR3 is 14 amino acids. Germline V CDR1 and CDR2: MGHRA, YSYEKL. Trimming removed 4 bases at V and 0 bases at J, with 9 bases between. The CDR3 loop reads CASSPSFANYGYTF. CDR3 coding DNA: TGCGCCAGCAGCCCTTCGTTCGCTAACTATGGCTACACCTTC.

The chain employs TRBV5-4 and TRBJ1-6; possibly TRBD1 for D (6 bases). The CDR3 is 15 residues long. Germline CDR1 and CDR2: SGHNT and YYREEE (reference sequence). The V gene lost 3 bases and the J gene lost 6 bases, with 13 bases spanning the gap. The CDR3 is CASSWGAGGNSPLHF. CDR3 bases: TGTGCCAGCAGCTGGGGGGCAGGAGGTAATTCACCCCTCCACTTT.

The chain carries TRBV4-3 and TRBJ1-5, with a weak D call TRBD1 (5 bases). The CDR3 runs 14 residues. Germline CDR1 is LGHNA and CDR2 is YSLEER. V was trimmed by 0 bases and J by 5 bases, leaving 8 bases between them. This chain's CDR3 is CASSQDLGDQPQHF. Here the CDR3 DNA reads TGCGCCAGCAGCCAAGATCTGGGGGATCAGCCCCAGCATTTT.

There are many counts of this clonotype. The rearrangement uses TRBV20-1 and TRBJ2-1, with D uncertain. Germline V gives CDR1 DFQATT, CDR2 SNEGSKA (reference sequence). Trimming stripped 1 base from V and 0 bases from J, with 16 bases between. This CDR3 contains 17 residues. CDR3 nucleotides: TGCAGTGCTAGAGCCGTGCAAGGCCGGAGCTCCTACAATGAGCAGTTCTTC. It codes for CSARAVQGRSSYNEQFF.

Regarding this clonotype: The junction does not match germline at one end; this may be a read error. The chain is built from TRBV5-1 and TRBJ2-3; 7 nucleotides line up with TRBD2. The CDR3 is 15 residues long. CDR1 is SGHRS and CDR2 is YFSETQ in the germline V gene. The CDR3 reads CASSLDAGVSDTQYF. The CDR3 region has the DNA TGTGCCAGCAGCTTGGATGCGGGAGTGTCAGATACGCAGTATTTT.

J is TRBJ2-5 and V is TRBV5-1; weak D call: TRBD2 (5 bases). The V gene's germline CDR1 is SGHRS and CDR2 YFSETQ. The CDR3 extends over 14 amino acids. V dropped 4 bases and J dropped 5 bases, with 15 bases sitting between them. Here the CDR3 reads CASSDPGKGETQYF. The CDR3 coding sequence is TGCGCCAGCAGCGACCCCGGGAAAGGGGAGACCCAGTACTTC. Complete variable domain (other parts from reference TRBV5-1 and TRBJ2-5): KAGVTQTPRYLIKTRGQQVTLSCSPISGHRSVSWYQQTPGQGLQFLFEYFSETQRNKGNFPGRFSGRQFSNSRSEMNVSTLELGDSALYLCASSDPGKGETQYFGPGTRLLVL.

This clonotype was seen a few times. V usage is TRBV9 and J usage is TRBJ2-7; 15 bases line up with TRBD2. The CDR3 is made up of 18 amino acids. Germline V gene sequence: CDR1 SGDLS, CDR2 YYNGEE. Trimming at V came to 4 bases and at J to 4 bases, leaving 12 bases not matched to a gene. CDR3 region: CASSPLGTSGGNRYEQYF. The CDR3 region has the DNA TGTGCCAGCAGCCCCTTGGGGACTAGCGGGGGGAATAGGTACGAGCAGTACTTC.

This clonotype was counted many times. The rearrangement joins TRBV5-5 to TRBJ1-1; D gene unclear. Germline V gene sequence: CDR1 SGHKS, CDR2 YYEKEE (reference sequence). Trimming took 7 bases from V and 3 from J, leaving 16 bases between them. The CDR3 covers 14 residues. DNA for the CDR3: TGTGCCAGCCTCGACAAGGGCGGAGACACTGAAGCTTTCTTT. This gives the protein CASLDKGGDTEAFF. Combining the CDR3 with reference TRBV5-5 and TRBJ1-1 gives the whole variable domain DAGVTQSPTHLIKTRGQQVTLRCSPISGHKSVSWYQQVLGQGPQFIFQYYEKEERGRGNFPDRFSARQFPNYSSELNVNALLLGDSALYLCASLDKGGDTEAFFGQGTRLTVV.

This clonotype was seen more than once but under ten times. The chain links TRBV6-1 to TRBJ1-5, with 7 bases identical to TRBD1. Looked up from germline, CDR1 is MNHNS and CDR2 is SASEGT. The junction had 8 bases not matched to a gene; V was cut back by 5 bases and J by 4 bases. The CDR3 is 15 residues long. The CDR3 protein is CASSLTGDRNQPQHF. The CDR3 DNA reads as TGTGCCAGCAGTTTAACAGGGGACCGTAATCAGCCCCAGCATTTT.

This clonotype was seen at least ten times. The J gene is TRBJ1-5, the V gene TRBV6-1; D remains unclear. CDR1 and CDR2 from the germline V gene are MNHNS and SASEGT. Deletions cut 7 bases from V and 10 bases from J, with 23 bases between. The CDR3 is 15 amino acids. The DNA of the CDR3 is TGTGCCAGCAAGGCAACAGCAATTTCTTGGGAACCCCAGCATTTT. Residues: CASKATAISWEPQHF.

There are a few counts of this clonotype. This rearrangement joins TRBV20-1 to TRBJ2-7, with a possible D match to TRBD1 (6 bases). Germline CDR1 DFQATT, CDR2 SNEGSKA (reference sequence). V gave up 1 base and J gave up 5 bases, with 15 bases separating them. This CDR3 is 14 amino acids long. CDR3 coding DNA: TGCAGTGCTAGAGCCCCCGGGACATGGCACGAGCAGTACTTC. This gives the protein CSARAPGTWHEQYF.

This clonotype has ten or more counts. The rearrangement links TRBV6-1 to TRBJ2-4, with a weak D call TRBD1 (5 bases). This CDR3 spans 14 amino acids. CDR1 MNHNS and CDR2 SASEGT come from the germline V gene. The germline V and J ends were trimmed by 7 bases and 0 bases, with 10 bases remaining between them. In nucleotides, the CDR3 is TGTGCCAGCACTGGACAAAGAGCCAAAAACATTCAGTACTTC. This encodes CASTGQRAKNIQYF.

In the case of this clonotype: It may be a read error: a sequence one base away is much more abundant. The gene calls are TRBV27 and TRBJ2-5; 10 bases line up with TRBD2. The CDR3 totals 16 residues. Germline V lookup: CDR1 MNHEY, CDR2 SMNVEV (reference sequence). V lost 5 bases, J lost 5 bases, and 11 bases stayed unmatched. The CDR3 nucleotides read TGTGCCAGCAGTGATGGTGGCACTAGCGGGATTGAGACCCAGTACTTC. This encodes CASSDGGTSGIETQYF.